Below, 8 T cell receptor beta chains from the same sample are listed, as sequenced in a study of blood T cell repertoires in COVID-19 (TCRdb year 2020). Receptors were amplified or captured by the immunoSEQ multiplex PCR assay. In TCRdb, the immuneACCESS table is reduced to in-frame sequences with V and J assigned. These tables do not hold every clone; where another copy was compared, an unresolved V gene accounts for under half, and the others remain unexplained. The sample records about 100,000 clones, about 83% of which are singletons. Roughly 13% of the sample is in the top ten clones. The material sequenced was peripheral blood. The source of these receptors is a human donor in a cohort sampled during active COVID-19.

CDR3 bases: TGCGCCAGCAGCTTGGGCCAGAATCTTGAAAAACTGTTTTTT. Amino acid sequence: CASSLGQNLEKLFF. This sequence joins TRBV5-1 and TRBJ1-4, with D unclear. This CDR3 has 14 amino acids. Trimming took 0 bases from V and 7 from J, leaving 10 bases between them. Germline CDR1 and CDR2: SGHRS and YFSETQ. The entire variable domain, with the rest obtained from reference TRBV5-1 and TRBJ1-4, is as follows: KAGVTQTPRYLIKTRGQQVTLSCSPISGHRSVSWYQQTPGQGLQFLFEYFSETQRNKGNFPGRFSGRQFSNSRSEMNVSTLELGDSALYLCASSLGQNLEKLFFGSGTQLSVL.

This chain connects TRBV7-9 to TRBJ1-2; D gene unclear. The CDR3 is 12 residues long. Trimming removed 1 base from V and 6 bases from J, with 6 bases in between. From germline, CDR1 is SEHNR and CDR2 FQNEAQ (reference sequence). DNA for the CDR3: TGTGCCAGCAGCTTAGGTCAGAATGGCTACACCTTC. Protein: CASSLGQNGYTF.

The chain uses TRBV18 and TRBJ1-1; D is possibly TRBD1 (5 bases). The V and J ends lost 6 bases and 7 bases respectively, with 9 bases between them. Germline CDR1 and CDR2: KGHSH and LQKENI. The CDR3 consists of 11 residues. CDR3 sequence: CASSVTDEAFF. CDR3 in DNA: TGTGCCAGCTCCGTGACAGATGAAGCTTTCTTT.

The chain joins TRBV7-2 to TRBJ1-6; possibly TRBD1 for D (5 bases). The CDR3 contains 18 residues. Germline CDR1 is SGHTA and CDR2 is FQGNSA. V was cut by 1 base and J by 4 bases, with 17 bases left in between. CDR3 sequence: CASSLVPGGVWYNSPLHF. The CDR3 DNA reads TGTGCCAGCAGCTTAGTACCGGGGGGGGTTTGGTATAATTCACCCCTCCACTTT.

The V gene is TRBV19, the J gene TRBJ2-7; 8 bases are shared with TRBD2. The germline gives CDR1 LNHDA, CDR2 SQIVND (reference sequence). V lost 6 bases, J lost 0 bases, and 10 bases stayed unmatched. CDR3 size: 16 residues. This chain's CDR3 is CASSRGRAGGSYEQYF. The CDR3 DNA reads TGTGCCAGTAGCCGGGGGCGGGCGGGAGGCTCCTACGAGCAGTACTTC.

The CDR3 bases are TGTGCCAGCAGCTCTTTAGCGGGGAGGAGTTTGTGGGCCGGGGAGCTGTTTTTT. Protein sequence: CASSSLAGRSLWAGELFF. The chain couples TRBV7-6 to TRBJ2-2; 8 bases are a match to TRBD2. With 4 bases clipped from V and 6 bases from J, the junction kept 16 bases outside the gene matches. The CDR3 extends over 18 amino acids. Per germline, CDR1 SGHVS and CDR2 FNYEAQ.

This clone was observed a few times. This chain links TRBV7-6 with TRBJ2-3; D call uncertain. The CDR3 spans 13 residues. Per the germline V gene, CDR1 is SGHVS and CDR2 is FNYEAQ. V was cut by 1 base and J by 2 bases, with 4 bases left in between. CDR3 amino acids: CASSLGHTDTQYF. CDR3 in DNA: TGTGCCAGCAGCTTAGGGCACACAGATACGCAGTATTTT.

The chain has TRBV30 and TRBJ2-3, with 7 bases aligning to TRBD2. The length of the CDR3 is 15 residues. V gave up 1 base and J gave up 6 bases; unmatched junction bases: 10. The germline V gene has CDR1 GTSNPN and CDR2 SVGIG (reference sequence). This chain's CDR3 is CAWSATWGGLDTQYF. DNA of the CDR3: TGTGCCTGGAGTGCTACCTGGGGGGGGTTGGATACGCAGTATTTT. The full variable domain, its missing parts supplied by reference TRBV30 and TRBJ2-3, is SQTIHQWPATLVQPVGSPLSLECTVEGTSNPNLYWYRQAAGRGLQLLFYSVGIGQISSEVPQNLSASRPQDRQFILSSKKLLLSDSGFYLCAWSATWGGLDTQYFGPGTRLTVL.